This is a list of T cell receptor beta chains from one sample in a study of T cell responses to AZD1222 COVID-19 vaccine. Only in-frame clones appear in the TCRdb table, and some are missing; sequencing was by immunoSEQ multiplex PCR. The repertoire holds roughly 33,000 clones, around 78% seen once, with about 4.7% in the top ten. Sequences were derived from peripheral blood, sampled 28 days after the second AZD1222 dose. The receptors shown here come from an adult who received the AZD1222 COVID-19 vaccine. CDR3s include the opening cysteine and the closing phenylalanine or tryptophan. Fields, in order: D gene, V gene, J gene, clone size, CDR3 protein, CDR3 DNA. D genes are given only for firm matches. Rows give clone size only sometimes, using once, few, many, or a class for an expanded clone.

TRBD1	TRBV5-8	TRBJ2-3	few	CASRRQGADTQYF	TGTGCCAGCAGACGACAGGGCGCAGATACGCAGTATTTT
TRBD1	TRBV9	TRBJ2-5	.	CASSVDWTGGAETQYF	TGTGCCAGCAGCGTAGATTGGACAGGGGGCGCGGAGACCCAGTACTTC
TRBD1	TRBV27	TRBJ1-1	.	CASKDWDRGGSGEAFF	TGTGCCAGCAAGGATTGGGACAGAGGAGGTAGTGGTGAAGCTTTCTTT
.	TRBV5-5	TRBJ2-6	.	CASSLRPGANVLTF	TGTGCCAGCAGCTTACGACCCGGGGCCAACGTCCTGACTTTC
.	TRBV7-8	TRBJ2-1	.	CASSPGSEQFF	TGTGCCAGCAGCCCCGGGAGTGAGCAGTTCTTC
TRBD1	TRBV6-5	TRBJ1-6	.	CASSYGGTGSSPLHF	TGTGCCAGCAGTTACGGGGGGACAGGGAGTTCACCCCTCCACTTT
.	TRBV5-8	TRBJ2-1	.	CASSLYRDYEQFF	TGTGCCAGCAGCTTATACAGGGACTATGAGCAGTTCTTC
.	TRBV27	TRBJ1-6	.	CASSFKGTSPLHF	TGTGCCAGCAGTTTTAAGGGGACTTCACCCCTCCACTTT
TRBD2	TRBV5-1	TRBJ2-5	.	CASSFGGGETQYF	TGCGCCAGCAGCTTTGGGGGAGGGGAGACCCAGTACTTC
.	TRBV7-7	TRBJ1-5	.	CASSLATVPNQPQHF	TGTGCCAGCAGCTTAGCGACGGTTCCGAATCAGCCCCAGCATTTT
.	TRBV3-1/TRBV3-2	TRBJ1-2	.	CASSQGTFGYTF	TGTGCCAGCAGCCAAGGAACGTTCGGCTACACCTTC
TRBD1	TRBV10-1	TRBJ2-2	once	CASSPGQKGAGELFF	TGCGCCAGCAGTCCGGGACAGAAGGGGGCCGGGGAGCTGTTTTTT
.	TRBV12-2	TRBJ1-1	once	CASRLAMTGGFRAEAFF	TGTGCAAGTCGCTTAGCTATGACAGGGGGCTTTAGAGCTGAAGCTTTCTTT
TRBD1	TRBV5-8	TRBJ2-3	once	CASSLVTGGPDTQYF	TGTGCCAGCAGCTTGGTTACAGGGGGCCCAGATACGCAGTATTTT
.	TRBV14	TRBJ1-2	.	CASSRQNSNYGYTF	TGTGCCAGCAGCCGACAAAACTCAAACTATGGCTACACCTTC
.	TRBV29-1	TRBJ1-1	.	CSVEEGTEAFF	TGCAGCGTTGAAGAGGGCACTGAAGCTTTCTTT
.	TRBV6-5	TRBJ2-4	.	CASSYSGAEENIQYF	TGTGCCAGCAGTTACTCCGGGGCTGAGGAAAACATTCAGTACTTC
TRBD1	TRBV7-8	TRBJ1-4	.	CASSLGLTGGGSNEKLFF	TGTGCCAGCAGCTTAGGCCTTACAGGGGGCGGGTCTAATGAAAAACTGTTTTTT
.	TRBV5-8	TRBJ1-6	.	CASSRWGGGGGSPLHF	TGTGCCAGCAGCCGCTGGGGCGGTGGAGGTGGTTCACCCCTCCACTTT
.	TRBV29-1	TRBJ1-5	once	CSVEGVRGQPQHF	TGCAGCGTTGAAGGTGTGCGGGGGCAGCCCCAGCATTTT
TRBD1	TRBV6-5	TRBJ1-1	.	CASRRQGRNTEAFF	TGTGCCAGCAGGCGACAGGGACGAAACACTGAAGCTTTCTTT
TRBD2	TRBV5-1	TRBJ2-1	.	CASSSQLAGNEQFF	TGCGCCAGCAGCTCTCAGTTAGCGGGGAATGAGCAGTTCTTC
TRBD1	TRBV5-1	TRBJ1-2	.	CASSSTGQERSYTF	TGCGCCAGCAGCTCAACCGGACAGGAAAGAAGCTACACCTTC
TRBD2	TRBV29-1	TRBJ2-1	.	CSVRTSGRGGMGNEQFF	TGCAGCGTCAGGACTAGCGGGAGAGGGGGAATGGGCAATGAGCAGTTCTTC